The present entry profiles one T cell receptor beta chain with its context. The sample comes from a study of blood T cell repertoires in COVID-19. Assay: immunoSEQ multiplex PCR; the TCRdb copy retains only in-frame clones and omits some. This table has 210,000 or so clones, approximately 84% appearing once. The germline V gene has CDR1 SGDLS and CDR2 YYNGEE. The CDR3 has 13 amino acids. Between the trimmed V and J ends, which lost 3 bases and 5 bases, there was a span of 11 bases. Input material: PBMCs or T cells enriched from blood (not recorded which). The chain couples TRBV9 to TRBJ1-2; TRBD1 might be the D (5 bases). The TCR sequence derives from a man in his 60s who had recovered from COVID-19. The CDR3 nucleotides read TGTGCCAGCAGCGCTGGGGGGGGTTATGGCTACACCTTC. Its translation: CASSAGGGYGYTF.